A single sample gave rise to the 20 T cell receptor beta chains below, sequenced in a study of high-grade serous ovarian cancer treatment subgroups. The repertoire was sequenced with immunoSEQ multiplex PCR; TCRdb's copy has only in-frame clones and lacks some. The data show 35,000 to 45,000 clones, approximately 80% seen once. Tumor tissue was taken before any definitive surgery or chemotherapy was given. Source material: tumor tissue. These receptors were obtained from a human donor with high-grade serous ovarian cancer.

This sequence joins TRBV7-9 and TRBJ2-2; TRBD1 matches 11 bases. The germline CDR1 and CDR2 sequences are SEHNR and FQNEAQ (reference sequence). The CDR3 has 16 residues. The V gene end was trimmed by 2 bases and the J gene end by 4 bases; junction bases not matched to a gene: 3. The CDR3 DNA is TGTGCCAGCAGCTTAAGGACAGGGGGCGCCACCGGGGAGCTGTTTTTT. Its translation is CASSLRTGGATGELFF.

The chain joins TRBV7-2 to TRBJ2-5, with unresolved D. Germline CDR1 reads SGHTA; CDR2 reads FQGNSA. This CDR3 spans 13 amino acids. The V gene lost 1 base and the J gene lost 4 bases, with 7 bases spanning the gap. CDR3 sequence: CASSLEVTETQYF. DNA of the CDR3: TGTGCCAGCAGCTTAGAGGTGACAGAGACCCAGTACTTC.

The V call is TRBV11-2, the J call TRBJ2-1; TRBD2 aligns across 7 bases. Germline trimming cut 2 bases from V and 4 bases from J; bases unmatched to any gene: 2. The germline gives CDR1 SGHAT, CDR2 FQNNGV. The CDR3 extends over 14 amino acids. The CDR3 bases are TGTGCCAGCAGCTTAAGCGGGGAGTACAATGAGCAGTTCTTC. Translation gives CASSLSGEYNEQFF.

In its sample, this clone was seen a few times. The chain recombines TRBV7-9 with TRBJ2-3, with D unresolved. The CDR3 has 13 residues. Deletions cut 7 bases from V and 0 bases from J, with 8 bases between. Per germline, CDR1 SEHNR and CDR2 FQNEAQ (reference sequence). This CDR3 reads CASKGSSTDTQYF. CDR3 DNA: TGTGCCAGCAAGGGTTCTAGCACAGATACGCAGTATTTT.

The chain employs TRBV19 and TRBJ1-2; unclear D gene. Germline V gives CDR1 LNHDA, CDR2 SQIVND (reference sequence). The length of the CDR3 is 12 residues. Between the trimmed V and J ends, which lost 7 bases and 5 bases, there was a span of 11 bases. The CDR3 nucleotides read TGTGCCAGTAAGTCATTGAAATATGGCTACACCTTC. It specifies CASKSLKYGYTF.

The rearrangement links TRBV7-2 to TRBJ2-1, with a possible D match to TRBD1 (5 bases). This CDR3 has 12 amino acids. The V end lost 9 bases, the J end lost 5 bases, and 11 bases lay between the germline ends. CDR1 SGHTA and CDR2 FQGNSA come from the germline V gene. The CDR3 nucleotides read TGTGCCAGTAACGAAGGGGACAATGAGCAGTTCTTC. This codes for CASNEGDNEQFF.

The chain recombines TRBV27 with TRBJ2-7; D is unresolved. Per germline, CDR1 MNHEY and CDR2 SMNVEV (reference sequence). The CDR3 spans 13 residues. V gave up 2 bases and J gave up 4 bases, with 9 bases separating them. CDR3 residues: CASSLSSFYEQYF. The CDR3 DNA reads TGTGCCAGCAGTTTAAGCAGTTTTTACGAGCAGTACTTC.

J is TRBJ1-1 and V is TRBV7-2; D not certain. CDR1 is SGHTA, CDR2 FQGNSA, per germline. With 5 bases removed from V and 0 bases from J, the gap between germline ends came to 7 bases. The CDR3 totals 13 residues. The CDR3 nucleotides are TGTGCCAGCAGCCCGGGATTGAACACTGAAGCTTTCTTT. Its translation: CASSPGLNTEAFF.

The rearrangement joins TRBV14 to TRBJ2-2, with D hard to call. The germline V and J ends were trimmed by 1 base and 6 bases, with 12 bases remaining between them. This CDR3 region has 15 residues. Per the germline V gene, CDR1 is SGHDN and CDR2 is FVKESK. The CDR3 DNA is TGTGCCAGCAGCCAAGTTGGGGTCTCGGCCGGGGAGCTGTTTTTT. Its translation: CASSQVGVSAGELFF.

CDR3 sequence: CASSPQDGTEAFF. CDR3 sequence (DNA): TGTGCCAGCTCACCCCAGGACGGGACCGAAGCTTTCTTT. The chain couples TRBV18 to TRBJ1-1, with D possibly being TRBD1 (5 bases). This CDR3 spans 13 amino acids. Germline CDR1 and CDR2: KGHSH and LQKENI. V lost 3 bases to trimming and J lost 8 bases, with 13 bases between them.

About this clone itself: One end of the junction is discordant with germline, which a read error may explain. The genes are TRBV7-9 and TRBJ1-4; tentatively, D is TRBD1 (6 bases). Germline V lookup: CDR1 SEHNR, CDR2 FQNEAQ (reference sequence). CDR3 length equals 14 residues. The CDR3 sequence is CASTLGGVNEKLFF. CDR3 bases: TGTGCCAGCACCTTAGGGGGTGTTAATGAAAAACTGTTTTTT.

This clone was seen a single time. The chain recombines TRBV5-1 with TRBJ2-7, with 7 bases matching TRBD1. The V gene end was trimmed by 0 bases and the J gene end by 2 bases; junction bases not matched to a gene: 5. The germline V gene encodes CDR1 SGHRS and CDR2 YFSETQ. This CDR3 region has 15 residues. The DNA of the CDR3 is TGCGCCAGCAGCTTGGCCCTGGGACAGCCCTACGAGCAGTACTTC. Translation: CASSLALGQPYEQYF.

V is TRBV11-3 and J is TRBJ2-1; 10 bases fit TRBD2. The V gene end was trimmed by 5 bases and the J gene end by 0 bases; junction bases not matched to a gene: 7. Germline-derived CDR1 and CDR2 are SGHNT and YENEEA. The CDR3 length is 17 residues. The CDR3 spells CASSPSLAGDSYNEQFF. CDR3 sequence (DNA): TGTGCCAGCAGCCCCTCCCTAGCGGGGGACTCCTACAATGAGCAGTTCTTC.

This clone was seen a single time. This sequence joins TRBV25-1 and TRBJ2-5; 8 positions match TRBD2. J gave up 0 bases and V 3 bases, and 3 bases lay outside the gene matches. Per germline, CDR1 MGHDK and CDR2 SYGVNS. The CDR3 length is 15 residues. DNA of the CDR3: TGTGCCAGCAGTGACTCACTAGCGGACCAAGAGACCCAGTACTTC. It yields the protein CASSDSLADQETQYF.

The V and J genes are TRBV19 and TRBJ2-2; maybe TRBD2 (5 bases). Germline V gene sequence: CDR1 LNHDA, CDR2 SQIVND (reference sequence). V lost 7 bases and J 4 bases, leaving 13 bases between the germline ends. This CDR3 region has 14 residues. The CDR3 reads CASTGKSVTGELFF. In DNA form, the CDR3 reads TGTGCCAGTACCGGGAAGAGCGTCACCGGGGAGCTGTTTTTT.

The V gene is TRBV18, the J gene TRBJ2-2; TRBD1 matches at 8 bases. This CDR3 is built from 16 residues. With V trimmed by 8 bases and J by 2 bases, 10 bases remained unmatched. Germline-derived CDR1 and CDR2 are KGHSH and LQKENI. Written as DNA, the CDR3 is TGTGCCAGCCGAAGAGTGGGGACAGGAAACACCGGGGAGCTGTTTTTT. Protein sequence: CASRRVGTGNTGELFF. The full variable domain, rest sourced from reference TRBV18 and TRBJ2-2, is NAGVMQNPRHLVRRRGQEARLRCSPMKGHSHVYWYRQLPEEGLKFMVYLQKENIIDESGMPKERFSAEFPKEGPSILRIQQVVRGDSAAYFCASRRVGTGNTGELFFGEGSRLTVL.

This clone was detected a few times. The chain couples TRBV27 to TRBJ1-2; the D is unclear. V lost 7 bases and J 5 bases, leaving 17 bases between the germline ends. Germline loops: CDR1 MNHEY, CDR2 SMNVEV (reference sequence). The length of the CDR3 is 14 residues. This CDR3 reads CASKGSARLYGYTF. For the CDR3, the DNA is TGTGCCAGCAAGGGTAGTGCCAGGCTTTATGGCTACACCTTC.

The V gene is TRBV27, the J gene TRBJ2-7, with unresolved D. The V end was cut by 2 bases, the J end by 1 base, with 6 bases between. The CDR3 covers 13 residues. Per the germline V gene, CDR1 is MNHEY and CDR2 is SMNVEV (reference sequence). This chain's CDR3 is CASSLTLSYEQYF. The DNA of the CDR3 is TGTGCCAGCAGTTTAACATTATCCTACGAGCAGTACTTC.

V gene TRBV6-1 combines with J gene TRBJ1-4; D perhaps matches TRBD1 (5 bases). Trimming left V 8 bases short and J 7 bases short, with 17 bases between. CDR3 size: 14 residues. Germline lookup yields CDR1 MNHNS and CDR2 SASEGT. The CDR3 loop is CASRNAGLGEKLFF. CDR3 bases: TGTGCCAGCCGAAACGCGGGGCTTGGTGAAAAACTGTTTTTT.

The V and J genes are TRBV5-6 and TRBJ2-2, with no clear D. Germline V gene lookup returns CDR1 SGHDT and CDR2 YYEEEE. V was shortened by 2 bases and J by 2 bases, with 10 bases between the two germline ends. The CDR3 consists of 15 residues. CDR3 amino acids: CASSFRTFNTGELFF. CDR3 DNA sequence: TGTGCCAGCAGCTTTAGAACTTTTAACACCGGGGAGCTGTTTTTT.